What follows is one T cell receptor beta chain and its context. Its matching antigen is unknown. In the PCR, 60 Vbeta and 13 Jbeta primers were used. Clones were sequenced by immunoSEQ multiplex PCR, and TCRdb holds only the in-frame ones, with some missing. The sample yields fewer than 200,000 clones, roughly 81% seen once. V shed 2 bases and J shed 2 bases, with 10 bases lying between them. The CDR3 contains 14 residues. Germline V lookup: CDR1 LNHNV, CDR2 YYDKDF (reference sequence). This sample is drawn from a study of cytomegalovirus exposure and HLA in healthy donors. Turning to the study itself: Drawn from HLA-typed donors, 65 million to 100 million unique TCRs were held in an early data release.

Study-level points and caveats: In a later analysis, the majority of CMV-associated beta chains seemingly showed HLA restriction. Cytomegalovirus status, reportedly, was diagnosed with high specificity and sensitivity by the classifier. Rarity characterized most TCR sequences, yet some public TCRs appeared in many donors.

What was sequenced was PBMCs. The TCR was taken from a man in his late teens or twenties in good health and CMV-seropositive. The V call is TRBV15, the J call TRBJ2-7; D is perhaps TRBD1 (5 bases). CDR3 DNA: TGTGCCACCAGCAGACCAGGGTCGGCCTACGAGCAGTACTTC. Protein product: CATSRPGSAYEQYF.